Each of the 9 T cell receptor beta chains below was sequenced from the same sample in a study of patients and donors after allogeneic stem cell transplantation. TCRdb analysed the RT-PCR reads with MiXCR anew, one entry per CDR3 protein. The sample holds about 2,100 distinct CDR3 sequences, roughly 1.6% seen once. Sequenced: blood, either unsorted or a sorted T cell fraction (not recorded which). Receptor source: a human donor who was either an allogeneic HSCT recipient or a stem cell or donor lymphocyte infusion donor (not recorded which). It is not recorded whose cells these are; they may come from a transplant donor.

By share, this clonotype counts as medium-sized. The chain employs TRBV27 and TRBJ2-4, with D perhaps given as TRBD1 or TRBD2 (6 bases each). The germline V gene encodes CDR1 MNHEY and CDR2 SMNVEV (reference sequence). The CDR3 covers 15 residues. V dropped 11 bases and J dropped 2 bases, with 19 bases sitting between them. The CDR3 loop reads CAAGPRGRSKNIQYF. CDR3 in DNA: TGTGCCGCCGGCCCCCGGGGGCGATCCAAAAACATTCAGTACTTC.

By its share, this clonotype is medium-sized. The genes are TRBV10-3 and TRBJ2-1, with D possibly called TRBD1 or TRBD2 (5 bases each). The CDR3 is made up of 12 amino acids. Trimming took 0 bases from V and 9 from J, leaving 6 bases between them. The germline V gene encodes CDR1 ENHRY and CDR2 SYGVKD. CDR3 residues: CAISESGVEQFF. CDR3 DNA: TGTGCCATCAGTGAGTCGGGGGTTGAGCAGTTCTTC.

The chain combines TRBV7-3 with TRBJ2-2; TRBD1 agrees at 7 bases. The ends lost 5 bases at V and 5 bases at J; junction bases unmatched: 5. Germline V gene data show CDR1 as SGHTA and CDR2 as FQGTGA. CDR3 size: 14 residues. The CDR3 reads CASSPGQSTGELFF. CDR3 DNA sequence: TGTGCCAGCAGCCCGGGACAGTCTACCGGGGAGCTGTTTTTT. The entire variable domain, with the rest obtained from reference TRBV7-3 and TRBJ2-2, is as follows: GAGVSQTPSNKVTEKGKYVELRCDPISGHTALYWYRQSLGQGPEFLIYFQGTGAADDSGLPNDRFFAVRPEGSVSTLKIQRTERGDSAVYLCASSPGQSTGELFFGEGSRLTVL.

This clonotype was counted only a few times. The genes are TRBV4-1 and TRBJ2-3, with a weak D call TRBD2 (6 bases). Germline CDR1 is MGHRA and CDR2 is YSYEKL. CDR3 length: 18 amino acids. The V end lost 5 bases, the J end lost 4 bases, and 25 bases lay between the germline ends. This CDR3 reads CASSSRRLARGGADTQYF. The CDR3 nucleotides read TGCGCCAGCAGCTCCCGACGGCTAGCGAGGGGAGGTGCAGATACGCAGTATTTT.

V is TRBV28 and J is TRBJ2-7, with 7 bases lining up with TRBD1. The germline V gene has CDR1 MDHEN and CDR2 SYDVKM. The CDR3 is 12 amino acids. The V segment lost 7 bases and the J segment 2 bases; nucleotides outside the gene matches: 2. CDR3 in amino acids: CASMTGTYEQYV. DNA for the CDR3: TGTGCCAGCATGACAGGGACCTACGAGCAGTACGTC.

In nucleotides, the CDR3 is TGCGCCAGCCTTGACAGGGCGGGGGAGACCCAGTACTTC. Protein sequence: CASLDRAGETQYF. V is TRBV4-1 and J is TRBJ2-5, with D possibly being TRBD1 (7 bases). The CDR3 has 13 residues. With 8 bases removed from V and 5 bases from J, the gap between germline ends came to 15 bases. The germline CDR1 and CDR2 sequences are MGHRA and YSYEKL.

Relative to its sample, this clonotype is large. CDR3 bases: TGTGCCAGCAGCTTAGAGCCAGAAGAGACCCAGTACTTC. Its protein is CASSLEPEETQYF. The chain combines TRBV11-2 with TRBJ2-5; D is uncertain. V was cut by 0 bases and J by 3 bases, with 5 bases left in between. Germline V gene lookup returns CDR1 SGHAT and CDR2 FQNNGV. The CDR3 is made up of 13 amino acids.

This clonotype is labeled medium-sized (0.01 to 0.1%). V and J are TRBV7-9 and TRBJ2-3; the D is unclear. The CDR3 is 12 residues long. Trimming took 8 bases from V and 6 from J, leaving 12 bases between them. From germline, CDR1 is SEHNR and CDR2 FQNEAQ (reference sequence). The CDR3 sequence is CASGPPVDTQYF. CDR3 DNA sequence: TGTGCCAGCGGCCCACCAGTCGATACGCAGTATTTT.

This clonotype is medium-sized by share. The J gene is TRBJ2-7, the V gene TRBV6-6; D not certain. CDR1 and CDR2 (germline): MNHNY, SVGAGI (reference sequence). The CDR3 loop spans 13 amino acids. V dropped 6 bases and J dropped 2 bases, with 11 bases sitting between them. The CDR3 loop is CASSPGSTYEQYF. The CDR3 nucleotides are TGTGCCAGCAGCCCCGGGTCCACCTACGAGCAGTACTTC.